Listed here are 24 T cell receptor beta chains from one sample, sequenced in a study of patients and donors after allogeneic stem cell transplantation. In TCRdb, the RT-PCR reads were re-called with MiXCR into one record per CDR3 protein. This table has roughly 190,000 distinct CDR3 sequences, around two fifths appearing once. Sample: blood, either unsorted or a sorted T cell fraction (not recorded which). The source of these receptors is a human donor who was either an allogeneic HSCT recipient or a stem cell or donor lymphocyte infusion donor (not recorded which). It is not recorded whose cells these are; they may come from a transplant donor.

This clonotype was found a few times. The chain combines TRBV6-5 with TRBJ1-1; 8 positions agree with TRBD1. J was trimmed by 4 bases and V by 5 bases; bases with no gene match: 6. The CDR3 contains 14 residues. Germline CDR1 reads MNHEY; CDR2 reads SVGAGI. The CDR3 loop is CASSRQGLGTEAFF. The DNA of the CDR3 is TGTGCCAGCAGTCGACAGGGGTTGGGCACTGAAGCTTTCTTT.

Here the CDR3 DNA reads TGCGCCAGCAGCTTGGCCCCTCTCGATGCTAGCGGCCAAGAGACCCAGTACTTC. Protein: CASSLAPLDASGQETQYF. The chain carries TRBV5-1 and TRBJ2-5, with TRBD2 identical over 7 bases. The germline V gene encodes CDR1 SGHRS and CDR2 YFSETQ. J was trimmed by 1 base and V by 0 bases; bases with no gene match: 12. This CDR3 has 18 residues. Looking up the rest from reference TRBV5-1 and TRBJ2-5 gives the full variable domain: KAGVTQTPRYLIKTRGQQVTLSCSPISGHRSVSWYQQTPGQGLQFLFEYFSETQRNKGNFPGRFSGRQFSNSRSEMNVSTLELGDSALYLCASSLAPLDASGQETQYFGPGTRLLVL.

This clonotype has only a few counts. The V gene is TRBV5-8, the J gene TRBJ2-1; D might be TRBD2 (5 bases). V was pared by 4 bases and J by 4 bases, with 9 bases between. CDR1 and CDR2 (germline): SGHTS, YDEGEE. This CDR3 is built from 13 residues. The CDR3 here is CASSNGLYNEQFF. The CDR3 nucleotides are TGTGCCAGCAGCAACGGACTGTACAATGAGCAGTTCTTC.

This chain joins TRBV5-1 and TRBJ2-3; 11 nucleotides match TRBD2. Germline trimming cut 0 bases from V and 6 bases from J; bases unmatched to any gene: 6. The germline V gene encodes CDR1 SGHRS and CDR2 YFSETQ. This CDR3 comprises 16 residues. The CDR3 sequence: CASSLVLAGGSDTQYF. The CDR3 coding sequence is TGCGCCAGCAGCTTGGTCCTAGCGGGAGGATCCGATACGCAGTATTTT. Supplemented by reference TRBV5-1 and TRBJ2-3, the full variable domain reads KAGVTQTPRYLIKTRGQQVTLSCSPISGHRSVSWYQQTPGQGLQFLFEYFSETQRNKGNFPGRFSGRQFSNSRSEMNVSTLELGDSALYLCASSLVLAGGSDTQYFGPGTRLTVL.

The sample holds a few counts of this clonotype. This chain connects TRBV27 to TRBJ1-1; D not resolved. This CDR3 is built from 13 residues. Trimming pared 5 bases from V and 1 base from J, leaving 8 bases between. Germline loops: CDR1 MNHEY, CDR2 SMNVEV (reference sequence). The CDR3 nucleotides read TGTGCCAGCAGTCGGGTCTCGAACACTGAAGCTTTCTTT. Translation gives CASSRVSNTEAFF.

The chain has TRBV3-1 and TRBJ2-7; TRBD1 is a possible D gene (6 bases). Deletions cut 4 bases from V and 6 bases from J, with 10 bases between. CDR1 and CDR2 (germline): LGHDT, YNNKEL (reference sequence). This CDR3 spans 12 amino acids. The CDR3 spells CASSLTGLEQYF. The CDR3 DNA is TGTGCCAGCAGCCTTACAGGGCTCGAGCAGTACTTC.

The CDR3 DNA is TGTGCCAGCAGCAATCCTGTCTCAGGGACCACTGAAGCTTTCTTT. Its translation is CASSNPVSGTTEAFF. The gene calls are TRBV7-9 and TRBJ1-1; possible D gene TRBD1, 5 bases. CDR1 and CDR2 (germline): SEHNR, FQNEAQ (reference sequence). The V end lost 5 bases, the J end lost 4 bases, and 17 bases lay between the germline ends. The CDR3 sequence is 15 residues long.

The CDR3 loop reads CSVEVYSKSSYEQYF. CDR3 nucleotide sequence: TGCAGCGTTGAAGTATACAGCAAAAGCTCCTACGAGCAGTACTTC. The gene calls are TRBV29-1 and TRBJ2-7; D is unresolved. Trimming removed 1 base from V and 0 bases from J, with 13 bases in between. CDR1 is SQVTM and CDR2 is ANQGSEA in the germline V gene. The CDR3 totals 15 residues.

This clonotype turned up a few times. This rearrangement joins TRBV9 to TRBJ1-2; D is unclear. Germline-derived CDR1 and CDR2 are SGDLS and YYNGEE. The CDR3 consists of 14 residues. The V gene lost 3 bases and the J gene lost 0 bases, with 9 bases spanning the gap. CDR3 loop: CASSGDGSNYGYTF. The CDR3 nucleotides read TGTGCCAGCAGCGGCGACGGATCTAACTATGGCTACACCTTC.

The genes are TRBV28 and TRBJ1-5; no definite D call. The V and J ends lost 7 bases and 2 bases respectively, with 6 bases between them. Germline CDR1 MDHEN, CDR2 SYDVKM. This CDR3 comprises 12 residues. The CDR3 DNA is TGTGCCAGCACCCAGGGCAATCAGCCCCAGCATTTT. It translates to CASTQGNQPQHF.

The CDR3 nucleotides are TGTGCCAGCAGCCAAGTTGGGGGGCTCTCTGGAAACACCATATATTTT. It is translated as CASSQVGGLSGNTIYF. The chain recombines TRBV14 with TRBJ1-3; D is possibly TRBD1 (6 bases). The CDR3 is 16 residues long. Germline CDR1 and CDR2: SGHDN and FVKESK. Trimming removed 1 base at V and 0 bases at J, with 10 bases between. Full variable domain (outside the CDR3, taken from reference TRBV14 and TRBJ1-3): EAGVTQFPSHSVIEKGQTVTLRCDPISGHDNLYWYRRVMGKEIKFLLHFVKESKQDESGMPNNRFLAERTGGTYSTLKVQPAELEDSGVYFCASSQVGGLSGNTIYFGEGSWLTVV.

This clonotype was found many times. This rearrangement joins TRBV27 to TRBJ1-3; no clear D gene. Looked up from germline, CDR1 is MNHEY and CDR2 is SMNVEV (reference sequence). The V gene lost 2 bases and the J gene lost 0 bases, with 11 bases spanning the gap. The CDR3 runs to 16 residues. CDR3 bases: TGTGCCAGCAGTTTACATCCGCAAAGCTCTGGAAACACCATATATTTT. It is translated as CASSLHPQSSGNTIYF.

Only a few counts were recorded for this clonotype. V gene TRBV29-1 combines with J gene TRBJ2-3, with D hard to call. CDR3 length: 12 residues. Looked up from germline, CDR1 is SQVTM and CDR2 is ANQGSEA. Trimming stripped 0 bases from V and 2 bases from J, with 3 bases between. The CDR3 region has the DNA TGCAGCGTTGAAGATAACACAGATACGCAGTATTTT. It encodes CSVEDNTDTQYF.

The chain carries TRBV20-1 and TRBJ1-1; D gene unclear. The ends were cut back, 3 bases at V and 7 bases at J, with 9 bases in the middle. Germline-derived CDR1 and CDR2 are DFQATT and SNEGSKA (reference sequence). The CDR3 totals 11 residues. CDR3 region: CSASFKDEAFF. Here the CDR3 DNA reads TGCAGTGCTAGCTTTAAAGATGAAGCTTTCTTT.

This clonotype was detected a few times. The gene calls are TRBV20-1 and TRBJ2-3; D gene uncertain. CDR1 and CDR2 from the germline V gene are DFQATT and SNEGSKA (reference sequence). The CDR3 loop spans 9 amino acids. The V end was cut by 6 bases, the J end by 2 bases, with 0 bases between. This CDR3 is CSATDTQYF. CDR3 sequence (DNA): TGCAGTGCCACAGATACGCAGTATTTT.

This clonotype was observed a handful of times. V gene TRBV7-9 combines with J gene TRBJ2-3, with D possibly being TRBD2 (6 bases). The CDR3 has 15 residues. Germline V gene data show CDR1 as SEHNR and CDR2 as FQNEAQ (reference sequence). Trimming shortened V by 2 bases and J by 2 bases, and 11 bases separated the two germline ends. The CDR3 DNA reads as TGTGCCAGCAGCTTAAGAGGCGGGACCACAGATACGCAGTATTTT. Its protein product is CASSLRGGTTDTQYF. Drawing the rest from reference TRBV7-9 and TRBJ2-3, the complete variable domain is DTGVSQNPRHKITKRGQNVTFRCDPISEHNRLYWYRQTLGQGPEFLTYFQNEAQLEKSRLLSDRFSAERPKGSFSTLEIQRTEQGDSAMYLCASSLRGGTTDTQYFGPGTRLTVL.

The chain links TRBV21-1 to TRBJ2-7; the D call of TRBD2 is as the table states it, not checked on the DNA. TRBV21-1 is marked as a pseudogene. There are 15 residues in the CDR3. CDR3 protein: CASIQRAATNYEQYF. CDR3 bases: TGTGCCAGCATCCAGAGGGCGGCAACAAACTACGAGCAGTACTTC.

This rearrangement joins TRBV29-1 to TRBJ1-1, with D uncertain. V was clipped by 4 bases and J by 6 bases, with 12 bases between them. The CDR3 spans 12 residues. Germline assignment: CDR1 SQVTM and CDR2 ANQGSEA. The CDR3 region has the DNA TGCAGCGTTGTTAATGACGGGGCTGAAGCTTTCTTT. This codes for CSVVNDGAEAFF.

The chain recombines TRBV29-1 with TRBJ1-1; D unclear. Germline CDR1 is SQVTM and CDR2 is ANQGSEA. Trimming took 7 bases from V and 4 from J, leaving 7 bases between them. This CDR3 region has 10 residues. For the CDR3, the DNA is TGCAGCGACACAGCCACTGAAGCTTTCTTT. This sequence encodes CSDTATEAFF.

The genes are TRBV7-9 and TRBJ1-1; D is ambiguous. This CDR3 region has 13 residues. Germline V gives CDR1 SEHNR, CDR2 FQNEAQ (reference sequence). V lost 3 bases to trimming and J lost 14 bases, with 19 bases between them. In DNA form, the CDR3 reads TGTGCCAGCAGCTTTCTGGCTGGGCTGGAAGGCTTCTTT. Protein product: CASSFLAGLEGFF.

The V and J genes are TRBV13 and TRBJ2-2; 9 bases match TRBD1. This CDR3 contains 16 residues. The V and J ends lost 6 bases and 4 bases, in that order; junction bases with no gene match: 9. Germline CDR1 reads PRHDT; CDR2 reads FYEKMQ (reference sequence). The CDR3 reads CASRPLTGGATGELFF. CDR3 DNA sequence: TGTGCCAGCAGACCCCTCACAGGGGGCGCCACCGGGGAGCTGTTTTTT.

The table lists this clonotype with a few counts. This rearrangement joins TRBV27 to TRBJ2-5; D is uncertain. This CDR3 is built from 12 residues. Trimming pared 5 bases from V and 4 bases from J, leaving 8 bases between. Per the germline V gene, CDR1 is MNHEY and CDR2 is SMNVEV (reference sequence). DNA of the CDR3: TGTGCCAGCAGTCCCCTCGGAGAGACCCAGTACTTC. It encodes CASSPLGETQYF.

The table lists this clonotype with a few counts. The rearrangement uses TRBV29-1 and TRBJ2-5; 10 positions match TRBD2. J was trimmed by 4 bases and V by 0 bases; bases with no gene match: 8. CDR3 length: 16 amino acids. Per germline, CDR1 SQVTM and CDR2 ANQGSEA. The CDR3 DNA sequence: TGCAGCGTTGAAGATCCAGCTAGCGGGAGCGGAGAGACCCAGTACTTC. The encoded protein is CSVEDPASGSGETQYF. The full variable domain, in which reference TRBV29-1 and TRBJ2-5 provide the parts outside the CDR3, is SAVISQKPSRDICQRGTSLTIQCQVDSQVTMMFWYRQQPGQSLTLIATANQGSEATYESGFVIDKFPISRPNLTFSTLTVSNMSPEDSSIYLCSVEDPASGSGETQYFGPGTRLLVL.

This clonotype occurred a few times. J is TRBJ2-2 and V is TRBV5-5; 7 nucleotides align to TRBD1. The V segment lost 1 base and the J segment 3 bases; nucleotides outside the gene matches: 0. Germline CDR1 is SGHKS and CDR2 is YYEKEE (reference sequence). CDR3 size: 14 residues. CDR3 protein: CASSLTGDTGELFF. In nucleotides, the CDR3 is TGTGCCAGCAGCTTGACAGGGGACACCGGGGAGCTGTTTTTT.